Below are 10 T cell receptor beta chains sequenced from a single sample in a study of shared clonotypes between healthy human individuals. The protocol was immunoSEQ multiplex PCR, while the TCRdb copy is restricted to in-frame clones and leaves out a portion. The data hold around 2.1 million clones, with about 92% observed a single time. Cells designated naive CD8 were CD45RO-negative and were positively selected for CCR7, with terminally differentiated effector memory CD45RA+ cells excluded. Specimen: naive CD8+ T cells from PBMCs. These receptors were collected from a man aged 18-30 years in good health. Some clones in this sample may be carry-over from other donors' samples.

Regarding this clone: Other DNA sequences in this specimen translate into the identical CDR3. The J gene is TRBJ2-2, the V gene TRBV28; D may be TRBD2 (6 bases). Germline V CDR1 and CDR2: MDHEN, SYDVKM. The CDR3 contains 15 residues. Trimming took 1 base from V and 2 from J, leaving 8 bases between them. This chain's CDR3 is CASSLFGGNTGELFF. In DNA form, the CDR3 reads TGTGCCAGCAGTTTATTCGGGGGAAACACCGGGGAGCTGTTTTTT.

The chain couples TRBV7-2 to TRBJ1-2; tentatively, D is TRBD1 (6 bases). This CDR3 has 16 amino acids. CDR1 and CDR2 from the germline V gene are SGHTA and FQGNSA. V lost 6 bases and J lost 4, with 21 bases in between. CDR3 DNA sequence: TGTGCCAGCAGTTCCCGTGGGGGACACATCATCTATGGCTACACCTTC. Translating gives CASSSRGGHIIYGYTF.

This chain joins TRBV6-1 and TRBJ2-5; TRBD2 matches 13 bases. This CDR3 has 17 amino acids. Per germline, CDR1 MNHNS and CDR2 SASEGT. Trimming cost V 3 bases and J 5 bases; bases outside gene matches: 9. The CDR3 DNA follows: TGTGCCAGCAGTGATCGACTAGCGGGAGGTGTGCGGGAGACCCAGTACTTC. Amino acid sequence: CASSDRLAGGVRETQYF.

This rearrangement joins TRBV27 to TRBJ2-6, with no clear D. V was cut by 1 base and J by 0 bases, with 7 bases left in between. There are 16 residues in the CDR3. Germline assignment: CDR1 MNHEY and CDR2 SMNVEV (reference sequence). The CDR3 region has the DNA TGTGCCAGCAGTTTATGGCGTAGCTCTGGGGCCAACGTCCTGACTTTC. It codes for CASSLWRSSGANVLTF. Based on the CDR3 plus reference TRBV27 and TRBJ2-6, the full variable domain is EAQVTQNPRYLITVTGKKLTVTCSQNMNHEYMSWYRQDPGLGLRQIYYSMNVEVTDKGDVPEGYKVSRKEKRNFPLILESPSPNQTSLYFCASSLWRSSGANVLTFGAGSRLTVL.

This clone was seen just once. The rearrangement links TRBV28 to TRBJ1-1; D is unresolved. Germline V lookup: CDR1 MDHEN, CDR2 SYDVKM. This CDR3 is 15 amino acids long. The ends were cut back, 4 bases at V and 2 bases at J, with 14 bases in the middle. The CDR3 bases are TGTGCCAGCAGTTCGATAAGGACGGTTAACACTGAAGCTTTCTTT. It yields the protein CASSSIRTVNTEAFF. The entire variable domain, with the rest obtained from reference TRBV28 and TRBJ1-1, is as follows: DVKVTQSSRYLVKRTGEKVFLECVQDMDHENMFWYRQDPGLGLRLIYFSYDVKMKEKGDIPEGYSVSREKKERFSLILESASTNQTSMYLCASSSIRTVNTEAFFGQGTRLTVV.

CDR3 sequence: CASSRDPGTSYEQYF. The CDR3, as DNA: TGCGCCAGCAGCCGTGACCCCGGGACTAGCTACGAGCAGTACTTC. V usage is TRBV5-1 and J usage is TRBJ2-7, with 8 bases aligning to TRBD2. After removal of 4 bases from V and 3 bases from J, the junction contained 9 bases not matched to a gene. From germline, CDR1 is SGHRS and CDR2 YFSETQ. This CDR3 has 15 residues.

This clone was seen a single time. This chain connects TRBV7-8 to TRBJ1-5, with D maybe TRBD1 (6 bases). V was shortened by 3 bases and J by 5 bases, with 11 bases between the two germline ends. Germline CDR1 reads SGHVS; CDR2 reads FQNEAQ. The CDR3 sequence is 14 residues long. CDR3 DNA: TGTGCCAGCAGCTTCTGGGGGGCGGATCAGCCCCAGCATTTT. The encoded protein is CASSFWGADQPQHF.

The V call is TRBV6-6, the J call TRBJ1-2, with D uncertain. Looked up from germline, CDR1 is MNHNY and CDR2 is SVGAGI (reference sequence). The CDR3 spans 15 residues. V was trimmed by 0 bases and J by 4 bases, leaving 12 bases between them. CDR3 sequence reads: CASSYSTGEAYGYTF. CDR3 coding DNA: TGTGCCAGCAGTTACTCGACCGGGGAGGCCTATGGCTACACCTTC.

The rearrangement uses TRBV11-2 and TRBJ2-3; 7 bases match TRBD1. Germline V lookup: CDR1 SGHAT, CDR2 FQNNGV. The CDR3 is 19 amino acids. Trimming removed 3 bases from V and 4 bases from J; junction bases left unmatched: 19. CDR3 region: CASSLSQGIRTGFADTQYF. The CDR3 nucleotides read TGTGCCAGCAGCTTGTCTCAGGGGATAAGGACAGGTTTTGCAGATACGCAGTATTTT.

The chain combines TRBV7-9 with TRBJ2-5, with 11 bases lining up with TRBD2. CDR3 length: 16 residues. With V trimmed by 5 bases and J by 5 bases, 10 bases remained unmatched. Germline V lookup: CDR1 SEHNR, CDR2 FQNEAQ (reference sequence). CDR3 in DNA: TGTGCCAGCAGCAAAACTAGCGGGAGCCTGTGGGAGACCCAGTACTTC. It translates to CASSKTSGSLWETQYF.